This T cell receptor beta chain was captured by sequencing in a study of metastatic and nonmetastatic thyroid tumors. Study context: Thyroid patients, malignant and benign, had repertoires compared across blood and tumor or nodule tissue.

Study-level results: In blood and tumor, TCR beta diversity was reportedly significantly higher in malignant thyroid tumors than in benign nodules.

In the original workflow: CDR3 differences across clinicopathological groups were used to build a distant-metastasis classifier for papillary thyroid cancer. TCRdb re-clonotyped the PCR reads through MiXCR. None of the V and J calls come from the authors' own analysis; TCRdb made them. The top ten clones hold roughly 4.8% of a sample with roughly 10,000 clones, more than 25% of them seen once. This clone showed up just a few times. What it recognizes is unknown. Among the patients, none had received any treatment before thyroid surgery. Germline V gives CDR1 MNHEY, CDR2 SVGEGT. The CDR3 has 15 residues. V lost 4 bases, J lost 0 bases, and 10 bases lay in between.

This sequence joins TRBV6-2 or TRBV6-3 and TRBJ1-3; D remains ambiguous. The receptor comes from a female donor with papillary thyroid cancer or a benign thyroid nodule (not recorded which). Some clones in this sample may be carry-over from other donors' samples. Sequencing was carried out using tumor tissue. The CDR3 spells CASSWTRSSGNTIYF. CDR3 sequence (DNA): TGTGCCAGCAGTTGGACCCGAAGCTCTGGAAACACCATATATTTT.